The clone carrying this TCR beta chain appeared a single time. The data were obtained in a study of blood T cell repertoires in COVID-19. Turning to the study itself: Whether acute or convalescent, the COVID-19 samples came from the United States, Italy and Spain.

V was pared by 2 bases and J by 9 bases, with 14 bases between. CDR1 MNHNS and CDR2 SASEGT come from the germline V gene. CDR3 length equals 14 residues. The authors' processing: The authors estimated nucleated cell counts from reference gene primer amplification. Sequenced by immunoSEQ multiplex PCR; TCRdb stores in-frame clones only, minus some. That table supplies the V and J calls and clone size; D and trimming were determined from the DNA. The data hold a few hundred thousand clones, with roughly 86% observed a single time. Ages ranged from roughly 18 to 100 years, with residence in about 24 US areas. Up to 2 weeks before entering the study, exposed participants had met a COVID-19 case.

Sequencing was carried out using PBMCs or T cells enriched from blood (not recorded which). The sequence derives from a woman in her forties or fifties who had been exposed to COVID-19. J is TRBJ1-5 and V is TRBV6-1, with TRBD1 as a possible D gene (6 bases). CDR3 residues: CASSEQDSLGPQHF. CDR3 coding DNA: TGTGCCAGCAGTGAACAGGACAGTCTGGGGCCCCAGCATTTT.